Listed below are T cell receptor beta chains from one sample, sequenced in a study of blood T cell repertoires in COVID-19. This table comes from immunoSEQ multiplex PCR, and its TCRdb copy is limited to in-frame clones, with some not included. The repertoire includes some 530,000 clones, about 88% of them detected once, and 6.5% to 8.5% sits in the top ten. Sequencing used PBMCs or T cells enriched from blood (not recorded which). These receptors were taken from an older woman who had recovered from COVID-19. Both conserved end residues are trimmed from each CDR3.

v_call	j_call	cdr3_aa
TRBV5-1	TRBJ2-7	ASSLGQASYEQY
TRBV2	TRBJ1-4	ASNRDNGREKLF
TRBV7-2	TRBJ1-2	ASSFGQGGYGYT
TRBV7-2	TRBJ2-3	ASSLGSGFGTDTQY
TRBV19	TRBJ1-5	ASSIASTGGAGQPQH
TRBV3-1/TRBV3-2	TRBJ1-5	ASSQQINQPQH
TRBV29-1	TRBJ2-6	SVVDYDRVNSGANVLT
TRBV5-1	TRBJ1-2	ASSLGVGTPAGYGYT
TRBV9	TRBJ2-1	ASSTGTRNPNEQF
TRBV3-1/TRBV3-2	TRBJ2-6	ASSQDAGGAGANVLT
TRBV24-1	TRBJ1-1	ATSDSTGTEAF
TRBV7-6	TRBJ2-7	ASSLGPSGGPEDYEQY
TRBV18	TRBJ2-1	ASSANQGFYEQF
TRBV19	TRBJ2-7	ASSDPGLLAYEQY
TRBV27	TRBJ1-6	ASSLEGQGYSPLH
TRBV7-9	TRBJ2-3	ASSLAGVDTQY
TRBV4-1	TRBJ2-7	ASSQPGTGDYEQY
TRBV11-2	TRBJ2-1	ASSPYPDNEQF
TRBV19	TRBJ2-2	ASSASSPGELF
TRBV4-1	TRBJ2-1	ASSQDPGTSGGGWADWNEQF
TRBV10-2	TRBJ2-5	ASSDRRILAGEETQY
TRBV19	TRBJ2-3	ASSIRPHGTFTSTDTQY
TRBV5-1	TRBJ2-5	ASSLSGTGSRRETQY
TRBV4-1	TRBJ1-5	ASSQGSGQGKGNQPQH
TRBV2	TRBJ1-2	ASRGTATFYGYT
TRBV10-3	TRBJ1-1	AISESPGVLNTEAF
TRBV18	TRBJ2-3	ASSPLGQKADTQY
TRBV6-5	TRBJ1-2	ASRNKGASYGYT
TRBV29-1	TRBJ2-1	SVESSYNEQF
TRBV7-9	TRBJ2-1	ASSSIQGLSSYNEQF
TRBV3-1/TRBV3-2	TRBJ1-1	ASSQPGGGTEAF
TRBV24-1	TRBJ2-2	ATSAPIGRGAGSTGELF
TRBV7-6	TRBJ2-3	ASSLVGLAGEAQY
TRBV6-5	TRBJ1-2	ATSWRGGYT
TRBV3-1/TRBV3-2	TRBJ2-2	ASSLTDTGELF
TRBV7-2	TRBJ1-1	ASSLGGDRNTEAF
TRBV3-1/TRBV3-2	TRBJ1-2	ASSQEGSYGYT
TRBV10-3	TRBJ1-4	AISEEGGNEKLF
TRBV27	TRBJ1-3	ASTDGNRGLDTIY
TRBV10-2	TRBJ1-1	ASGRDRASAF
TRBV10-3	TRBJ1-1	AIQTGGEAF
TRBV4-1	TRBJ2-7	ASSQPGQGAPNEQY
TRBV5-1	TRBJ2-5	ASSLVDQETQY
TRBV21-1	TRBJ1-4	ASSNVGNEKLF
TRBV19	TRBJ1-4	ASSTQGRANEKLF
TRBV6-5	TRBJ1-1	AINRDLRTEAF
TRBV27	TRBJ2-7	ASLASRVVEQY
TRBV18	TRBJ1-1	ASSLQNIVSEAF
TRBV3-1/TRBV3-2	TRBJ2-2	ASSPPLTGELF
TRBV4-1	TRBJ2-2	ASSQKVSANTGELF
TRBV4-1	TRBJ2-1	ASSLTTATYNEQF
TRBV19	TRBJ1-5	ASSIGGNQPQH
TRBV9	TRBJ2-2	ASRPTGGMGTGELF
TRBV6-1	TRBJ1-1	ASSERQQGEAF
TRBV5-1	TRBJ1-3	ASSPSVSALGDTIY
TRBV6-1	TRBJ2-1	ASSEIGGAGSEQF
TRBV2	TRBJ2-1	ASQYGLADGNEQF
TRBV14	TRBJ2-2	ASSQDRLDSLTGELF
TRBV2	TRBJ1-5	ASSEGKGARSSQPQH